In this sample, the clone carrying this TCR beta chain turned up many times. Its specificity is unknown. The entry originates in a study of T-cell reconstitution after alpha-beta-depleted transplantation in children. This CDR3 spans 16 amino acids. V was shortened by 5 bases and J by 4 bases, with 21 bases between the two germline ends. Germline V gene sequence: CDR1 DFQATT, CDR2 SNEGSKA (reference sequence). As it was prepared, the TCRbeta library received unique molecular identifiers. TCRdb independently ran MiXCR on the PCR reads; one entry per CDR3 protein. The sample holds roughly 200,000 distinct CDR3 sequences; about a tenth are singletons and the top ten take roughly 27%. Study outcomes and limitations: TCRbeta diversity was high at day 60 in some patients (a result of surviving recipient T cells and thymic progenitors). By about two months after transplant, alpha-beta T cells reportedly arose from several hundred graft clones that had expanded. Counts and diversity of T cells one year after transplant came mostly from newly produced T cells.

The sequence derives from a child younger than two with acute myeloid leukemia, due to receive a stem cell transplant. The sequencing used PBMCs, collected before TCRalphabeta/CD19-depleted stem cell transplant. The chain joins TRBV20-1 to TRBJ1-5; D is undetermined. The CDR3 sequence is CSAFSQLSSLNQPQHF. CDR3 coding DNA: TGCAGTGCTTTCAGCCAGTTGTCCAGTCTGAATCAGCCCCAGCATTTT.